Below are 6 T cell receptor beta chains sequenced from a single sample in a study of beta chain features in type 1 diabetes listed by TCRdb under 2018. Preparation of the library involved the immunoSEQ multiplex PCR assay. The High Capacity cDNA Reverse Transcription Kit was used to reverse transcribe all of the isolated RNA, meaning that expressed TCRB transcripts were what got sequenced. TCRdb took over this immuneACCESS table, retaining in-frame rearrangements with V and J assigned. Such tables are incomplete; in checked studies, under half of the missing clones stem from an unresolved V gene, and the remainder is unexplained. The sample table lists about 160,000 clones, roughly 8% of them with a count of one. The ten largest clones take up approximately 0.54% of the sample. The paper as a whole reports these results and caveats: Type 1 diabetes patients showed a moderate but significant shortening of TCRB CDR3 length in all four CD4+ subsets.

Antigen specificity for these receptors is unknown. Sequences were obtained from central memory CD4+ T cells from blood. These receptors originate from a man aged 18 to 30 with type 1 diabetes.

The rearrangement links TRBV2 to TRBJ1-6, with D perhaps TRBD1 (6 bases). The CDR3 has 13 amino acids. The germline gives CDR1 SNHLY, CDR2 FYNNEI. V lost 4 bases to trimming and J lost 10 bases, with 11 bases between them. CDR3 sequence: CASSVAGESPLHF. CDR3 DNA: TGTGCCAGCAGTGTCGCAGGGGAGTCACCCCTCCACTTT.

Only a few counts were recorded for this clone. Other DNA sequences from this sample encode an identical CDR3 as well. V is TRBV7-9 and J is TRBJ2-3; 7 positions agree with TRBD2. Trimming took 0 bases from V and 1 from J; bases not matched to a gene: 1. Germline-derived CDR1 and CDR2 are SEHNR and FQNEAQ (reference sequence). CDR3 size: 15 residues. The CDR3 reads CASSLAGGRTDTQYF. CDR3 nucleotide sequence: TGTGCCAGCAGCTTAGCGGGAGGGCGCACAGATACGCAGTATTTT.

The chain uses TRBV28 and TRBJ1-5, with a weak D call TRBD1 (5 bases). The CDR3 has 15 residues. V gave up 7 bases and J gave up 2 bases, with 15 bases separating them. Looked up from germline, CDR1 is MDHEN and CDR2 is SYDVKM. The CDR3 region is CASNNQGGGNQPQHF. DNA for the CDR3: TGTGCCAGCAATAATCAGGGTGGCGGCAATCAGCCCCAGCATTTT.

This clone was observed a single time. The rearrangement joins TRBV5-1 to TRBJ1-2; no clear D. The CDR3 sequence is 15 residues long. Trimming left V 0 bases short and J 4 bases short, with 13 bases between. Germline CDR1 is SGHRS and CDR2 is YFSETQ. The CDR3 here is CASSLEQPGGYGYTF. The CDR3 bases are TGCGCCAGCAGCTTGGAACAGCCGGGAGGCTATGGCTACACCTTC.

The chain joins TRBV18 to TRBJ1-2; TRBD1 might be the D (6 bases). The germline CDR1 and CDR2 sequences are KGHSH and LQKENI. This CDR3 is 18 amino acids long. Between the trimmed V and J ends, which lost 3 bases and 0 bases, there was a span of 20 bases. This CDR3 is CASSPERTVPLPNYGYTF. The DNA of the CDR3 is TGTGCCAGCTCACCCGAACGGACAGTACCCCTTCCTAACTATGGCTACACCTTC.

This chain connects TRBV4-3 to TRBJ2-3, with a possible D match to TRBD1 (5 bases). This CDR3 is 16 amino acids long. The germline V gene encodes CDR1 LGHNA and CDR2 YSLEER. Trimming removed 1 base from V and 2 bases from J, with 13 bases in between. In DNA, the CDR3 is TGCGCCAGCAGCCAAGTCAAGGGGTCTTTCACAGATACGCAGTATTTT. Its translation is CASSQVKGSFTDTQYF.